This record looks at one T cell receptor beta chain sequence and its context. The antigen remains unidentified. Profiled with immunoSEQ multiplex PCR; TCRdb holds only in-frame clones, not every one. This table has approximately 94,000 clones, roughly 80% appearing once. The data were obtained in a study of radiotherapy plus CTLA-4 blockade in lung cancer. Overall study context: Disease control was achieved by 31% of patients, and objective responses by 18%. Study outcomes and limitations: Tumor-origin TCR clones grew in blood after radiotherapy plus ipilimumab. Reports state that early shifts in blood T cell clones, with interferon-beta, best predicted response.

The CDR3 is 13 residues long. Trimming removed 6 bases from V and 4 bases from J; junction bases left unmatched: 4. Germline values: CDR1 MDHEN, CDR2 SYDVKM. Focal radiation and CTLA-4 blockade (ipilimumab) were tested in chemo-refractory metastatic non-small-cell lung cancer patients. The chain recombines TRBV28 with TRBJ1-2; 8 bases line up with TRBD1. This receptor was identified in a human donor with non-small cell lung cancer that progressed on radiotherapy plus ipilimumab. The specimen was peripheral blood, collected from a patient treated with radiotherapy plus ipilimumab. The CDR3 reads CASRDGQGYGYTF. CDR3 bases: TGTGCCAGCAGGGACGGACAGGGCTATGGCTACACCTTC.